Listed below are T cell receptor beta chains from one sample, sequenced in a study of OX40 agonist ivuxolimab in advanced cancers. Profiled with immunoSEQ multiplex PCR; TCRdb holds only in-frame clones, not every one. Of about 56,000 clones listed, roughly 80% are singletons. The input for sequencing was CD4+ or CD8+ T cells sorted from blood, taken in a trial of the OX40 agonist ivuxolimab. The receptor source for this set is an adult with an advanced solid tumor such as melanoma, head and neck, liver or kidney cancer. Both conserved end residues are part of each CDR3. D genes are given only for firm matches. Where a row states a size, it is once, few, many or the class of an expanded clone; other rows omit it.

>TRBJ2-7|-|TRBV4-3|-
TGCGCCAGCAGCGGCGGGGCTGACTCCTACGAGCAGTACTTC
CASSGGADSYEQYF
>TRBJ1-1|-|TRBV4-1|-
TGCGCCAGCAGCCAAGAGTGGACTTTCTTT
CASSQEWTFF
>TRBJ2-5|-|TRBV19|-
TGTGCCAGTAGTGCGGTAGCCTCCGGGGAGACCCAGTACTTC
CASSAVASGETQYF
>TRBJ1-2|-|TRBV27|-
TGTGCCAGCAGTTTTCAAGCCGGTGGGGGTAACTATGGCTACACCTTC
CASSFQAGGGNYGYTF
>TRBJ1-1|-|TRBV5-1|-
TGCGCCAGCAGGATGACGAACACTGAAGCTTTCTTT
CASRMTNTEAFF
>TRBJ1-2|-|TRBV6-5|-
TGTGCCAGCAGTTACGCGTACAGAGACTATGGCTACACCTTC
CASSYAYRDYGYTF
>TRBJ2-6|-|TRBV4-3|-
TGCGCCAGCAGCCAGGACCATCCCCGGAGTGTCTCTGGGGCCAACGTCCTGACTTTC
CASSQDHPRSVSGANVLTF
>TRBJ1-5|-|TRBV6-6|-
TGTGCCAGCGCGGACGGATTGGGTCAGCCCCAGCATTTT
CASADGLGQPQHF
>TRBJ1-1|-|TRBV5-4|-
TGTGCCAGCAGCTTGGACAGACTGAACACTGAAGCTTTCTTT
CASSLDRLNTEAFF
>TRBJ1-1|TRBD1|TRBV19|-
TGTGCCAGTAGTACGAAATACAGGGGTGGCACTGAAGCTTTCTTT
CASSTKYRGGTEAFF
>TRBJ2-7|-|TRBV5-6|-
TGTGCCAGCAGCACCGGGACGGAATTATACGAGCAGTACTTC
CASSTGTELYEQYF
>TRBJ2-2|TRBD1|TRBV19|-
TGTGCCAGTAAGACCGGCGGGACAGGGTCCGGGGAGCTGTTTTTT
CASKTGGTGSGELFF
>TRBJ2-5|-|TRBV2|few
TGTGCCAGCAGTCAGGGCCTGCAAGAGACCCAGTACTTC
CASSQGLQETQYF
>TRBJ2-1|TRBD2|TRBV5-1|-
TGCGCCAGCAGCTTGGACGCGGGAGTCTGGAATGAGCAGTTCTTC
CASSLDAGVWNEQFF
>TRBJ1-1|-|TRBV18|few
TGTGCCAGCTCACCGAGGGGGAAGGGGGACACTGAAGCTTTCTTT
CASSPRGKGDTEAFF
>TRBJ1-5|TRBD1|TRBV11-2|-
TGTGCCAGCAGCTTATCCTGGACAGGTAATCAGCCCCAGCATTTT
CASSLSWTGNQPQHF
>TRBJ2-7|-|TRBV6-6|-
TGTGCCAGCAGACTGGGGGCAGGGCCCAGCTCCTACGAGCAGTACTTC
CASRLGAGPSSYEQYF
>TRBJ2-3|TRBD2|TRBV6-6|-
TGTGCCAGCAGTCGACTAGCGGGCACAGATACGCAGTATTTT
CASSRLAGTDTQYF
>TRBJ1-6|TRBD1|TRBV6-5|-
TGTGCCAGCAGTTCCGATCCGGGACAGGGGGCGCGGCCCCTCCACTTT
CASSSDPGQGARPLHF
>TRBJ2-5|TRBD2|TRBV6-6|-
TGTGCCAGCAGTTTTAGCGGGAGGGGAGAGACCCAGTACTTC
CASSFSGRGETQYF
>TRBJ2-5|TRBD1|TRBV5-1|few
TGCGCCAGCAGCTTACCGGGACAGGGGGCTCCAGAGACCCAGTACTTC
CASSLPGQGAPETQYF
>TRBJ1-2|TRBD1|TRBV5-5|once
TGTGCCAGCAGCGTTGGGACAGGGAACTATGGCTACACCTTC
CASSVGTGNYGYTF
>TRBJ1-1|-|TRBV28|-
TGTGCCAGCAGTTTACAGGGAGCTGAAGCTTTCTTT
CASSLQGAEAFF
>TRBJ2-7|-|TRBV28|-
TGTGCCAGCATTAGCCGGAGCCCTCAAAATATACACGAGCAGTACTTC
CASISRSPQNIHEQYF
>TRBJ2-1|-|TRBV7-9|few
TGTGCCAGCAGCTTAGTTTGGGGGACCTACAATGAGCAGTTCTTC
CASSLVWGTYNEQFF
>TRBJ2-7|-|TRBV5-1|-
TGCGCCAGCAGCTTGGATAACAGCGTCGAGCAGTACTTC
CASSLDNSVEQYF
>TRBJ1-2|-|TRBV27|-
TGTGCCAGCAGTCAAAGAGGGGGGGACTATGGCTACACCTTC
CASSQRGGDYGYTF
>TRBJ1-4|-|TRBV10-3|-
TGTGCCATCAGCCGGGACCCCGGGGGTGAAAAACTGTTTTTT
CAISRDPGGEKLFF
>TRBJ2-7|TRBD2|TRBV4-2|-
TGTGCCAGCAGCCAAGAGGGATATGCCGGACTAGCGGGAAGAAGGGACGAGCAGTACTTC
CASSQEGYAGLAGRRDEQYF